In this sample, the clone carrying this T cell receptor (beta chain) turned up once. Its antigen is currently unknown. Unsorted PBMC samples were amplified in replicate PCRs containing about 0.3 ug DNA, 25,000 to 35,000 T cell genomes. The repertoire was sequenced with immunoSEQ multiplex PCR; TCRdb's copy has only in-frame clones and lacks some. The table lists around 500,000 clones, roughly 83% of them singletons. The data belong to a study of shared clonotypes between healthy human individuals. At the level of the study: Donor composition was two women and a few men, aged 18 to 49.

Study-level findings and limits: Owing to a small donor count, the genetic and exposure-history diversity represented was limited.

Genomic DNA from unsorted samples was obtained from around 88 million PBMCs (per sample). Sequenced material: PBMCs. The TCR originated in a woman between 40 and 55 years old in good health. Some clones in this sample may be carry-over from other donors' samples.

The CDR3 bases are TGTGCCAGCAGGCCCTGGACTAGCGGGAGATCCTACAATGAGCAGTTCTTC. It yields the protein CASRPWTSGRSYNEQFF. The J gene is TRBJ2-1, the V gene TRBV28; 13 bases match TRBD2. J gave up 1 base and V 6 bases, and 6 bases lay outside the gene matches. The CDR3 length is 17 residues. Looked up from germline, CDR1 is MDHEN and CDR2 is SYDVKM.